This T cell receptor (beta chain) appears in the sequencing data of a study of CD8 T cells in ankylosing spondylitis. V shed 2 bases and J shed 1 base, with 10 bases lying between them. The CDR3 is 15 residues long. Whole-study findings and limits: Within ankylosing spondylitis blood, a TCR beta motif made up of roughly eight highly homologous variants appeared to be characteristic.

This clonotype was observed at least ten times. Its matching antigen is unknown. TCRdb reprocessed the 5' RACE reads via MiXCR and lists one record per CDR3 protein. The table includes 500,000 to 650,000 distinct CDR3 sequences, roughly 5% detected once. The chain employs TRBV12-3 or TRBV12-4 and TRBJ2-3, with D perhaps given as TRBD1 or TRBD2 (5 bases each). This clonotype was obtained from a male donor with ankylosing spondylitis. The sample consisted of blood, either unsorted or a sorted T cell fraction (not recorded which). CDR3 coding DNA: TGTGCCAGCAGTTTACTTGGGGGAGGCACAGATACGCAGTATTTT. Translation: CASSLLGGGTDTQYF.